This entry describes one TCR beta chain. Its target is unknown. This CDR3 is 14 amino acids long. From germline, CDR1 is SGHNT and CDR2 YYREEE (reference sequence). V shed 5 bases and J 6 bases; nucleotides not matched to a gene: 9. Extracted from the samples, RNA was reverse transcribed into cDNA to serve as the sequencing template. Data came from immunoSEQ multiplex PCR; TCRdb stores just in-frame clones and leaves some out. The sample yields 95,000 to 100,000 clones, about 60% seen once. Treatment meaning: oral pan-JAK inhibitor, 5-10 mg twice daily. This entry comes from a study of CD8+ T cells in alopecia areata. Overall study: Dosing spanned 6 to 18 months on tofacitinib, then 6 months off drug. Study results and limitations: Many expanded lesional clones persisted in scalp and blood during tofacitinib. Scalp lesions, especially in alopecia totalis/universalis, had higher clonality than normal scalp. Sharing of TCR sequences between patients (possibly for HLA-related reasons) was less clear than in mice.

The TCR comes from a human donor with alopecia areata. The J gene is TRBJ1-2, the V gene TRBV5-4, with 8 bases fitting TRBD1. Sequenced here: CD8+ T cells sorted from blood, sampled at week 56, from a patient treated with tofacitinib. The CDR3 coding sequence is TGTGCCAGCAGTCCAACAGGGGGGAGAGATGGCTACACCTTC. Protein sequence: CASSPTGGRDGYTF.